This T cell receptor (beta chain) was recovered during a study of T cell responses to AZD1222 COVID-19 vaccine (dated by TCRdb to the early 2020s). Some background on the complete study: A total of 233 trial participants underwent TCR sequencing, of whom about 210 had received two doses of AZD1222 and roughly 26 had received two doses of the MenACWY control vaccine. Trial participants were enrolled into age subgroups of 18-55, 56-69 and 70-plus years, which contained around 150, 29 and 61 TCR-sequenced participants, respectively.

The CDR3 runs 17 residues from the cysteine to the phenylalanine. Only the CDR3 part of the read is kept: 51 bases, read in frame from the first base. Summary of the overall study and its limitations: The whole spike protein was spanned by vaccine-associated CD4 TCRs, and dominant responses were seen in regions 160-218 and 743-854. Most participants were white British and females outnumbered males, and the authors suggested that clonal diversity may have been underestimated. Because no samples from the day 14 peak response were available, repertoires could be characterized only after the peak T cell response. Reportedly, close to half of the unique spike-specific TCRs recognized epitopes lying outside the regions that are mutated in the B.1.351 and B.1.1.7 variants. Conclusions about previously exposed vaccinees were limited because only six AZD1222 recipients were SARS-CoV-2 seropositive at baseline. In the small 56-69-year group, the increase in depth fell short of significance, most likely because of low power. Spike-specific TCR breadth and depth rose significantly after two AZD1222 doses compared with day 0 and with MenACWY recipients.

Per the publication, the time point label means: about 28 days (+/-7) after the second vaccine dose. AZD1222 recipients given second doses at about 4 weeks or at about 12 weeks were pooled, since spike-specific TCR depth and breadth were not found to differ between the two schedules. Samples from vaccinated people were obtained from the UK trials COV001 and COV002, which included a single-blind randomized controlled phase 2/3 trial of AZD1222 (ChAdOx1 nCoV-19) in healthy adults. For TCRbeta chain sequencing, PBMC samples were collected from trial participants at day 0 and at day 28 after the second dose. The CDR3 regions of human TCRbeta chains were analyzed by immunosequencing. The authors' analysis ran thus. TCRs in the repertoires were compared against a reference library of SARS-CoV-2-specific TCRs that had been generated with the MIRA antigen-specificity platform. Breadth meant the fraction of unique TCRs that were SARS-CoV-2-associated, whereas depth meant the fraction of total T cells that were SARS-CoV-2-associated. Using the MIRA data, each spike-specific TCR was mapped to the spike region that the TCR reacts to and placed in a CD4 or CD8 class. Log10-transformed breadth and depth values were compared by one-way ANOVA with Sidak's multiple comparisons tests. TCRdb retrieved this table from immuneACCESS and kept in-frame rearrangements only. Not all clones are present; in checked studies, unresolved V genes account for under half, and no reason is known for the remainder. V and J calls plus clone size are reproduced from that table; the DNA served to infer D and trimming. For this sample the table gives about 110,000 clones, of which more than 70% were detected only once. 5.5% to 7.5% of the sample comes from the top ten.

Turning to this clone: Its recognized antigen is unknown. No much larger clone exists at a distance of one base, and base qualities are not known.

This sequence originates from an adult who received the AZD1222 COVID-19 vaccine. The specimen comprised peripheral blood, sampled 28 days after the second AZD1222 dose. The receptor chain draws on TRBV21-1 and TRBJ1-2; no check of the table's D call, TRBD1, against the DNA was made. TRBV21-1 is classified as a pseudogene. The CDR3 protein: CASSSRGDRAEFDGYTF. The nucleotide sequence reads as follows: TGTGCCAGCAGCTCTCGAGGGGACAGGGCAGAGTTTGATGGCTACACCTTC.